These 25 T cell receptor beta chains were sequenced from one sample in a study of blood T cells in healthy people across ages. It was with a sample-barcoded 5' primer and a J-beta primer mix that a second PCR of about 6 to 12 cycles was run. TCRdb used MiXCR to reprocess the 5' RACE reads, holding one entry per CDR3 protein. The sample records more than 800,000 distinct CDR3 sequences, 35% to 55% being singletons. Sequenced material: blood. These receptors came from a woman between 55 and 75 years old in good health.

The V call is TRBV18, the J call TRBJ2-5; 10 positions match TRBD2. From germline, CDR1 is KGHSH and CDR2 LQKENI. J gave up 5 bases and V 3 bases, and 6 bases lay outside the gene matches. There are 15 residues in the CDR3. This CDR3 is CASSPLAGARETQYF. CDR3 nucleotide sequence: TGTGCCAGCTCACCTCTAGCGGGAGCTCGGGAGACCCAGTACTTC.

This clonotype was seen only a few times. The chain employs TRBV20-1 and TRBJ1-6; 8 positions match TRBD1. The junction had 11 bases not matched to a gene; V was cut back by 5 bases and J by 14 bases. The germline V gene has CDR1 DFQATT and CDR2 SNEGSKA (reference sequence). CDR3 size: 13 residues. The CDR3 DNA reads as TGCAGTGCTTTAGACAGGGGCCTGATAGCCCTCCACTTT. It codes for CSALDRGLIALHF.

The chain combines TRBV6-5 with TRBJ2-1, with 7 bases fitting TRBD2. This CDR3 comprises 16 residues. Germline V gives CDR1 MNHEY, CDR2 SVGAGI. V lost 4 bases, J lost 0 bases, and 6 bases stayed unmatched. CDR3: CASSLLAPSSYNEQFF. The CDR3 DNA is TGTGCCAGCAGTTTACTAGCGCCAAGCTCCTACAATGAGCAGTTCTTC.

This CDR3 reads CASSLEGTATYNEQFF. The CDR3 DNA is TGTGCCAGCAGCTTGGAAGGGACGGCGACCTACAATGAGCAGTTCTTC. The V call is TRBV5-5, the J call TRBJ2-1; either TRBD1 or TRBD2 may fit D (5 bases each). V was clipped by 0 bases and J by 2 bases, with 12 bases between them. This CDR3 region has 16 residues. Germline loops: CDR1 SGHKS, CDR2 YYEKEE (reference sequence).

The V gene is TRBV9, the J gene TRBJ2-5; 8 bases match TRBD2. The V and J ends lost 2 bases and 5 bases, in that order; junction bases with no gene match: 8. Germline V gene lookup returns CDR1 SGDLS and CDR2 YYNGEE. The length of the CDR3 is 15 residues. The CDR3 reads CASSVSGRAAETQYF. The CDR3 nucleotides read TGTGCCAGCAGCGTGTCCGGGAGGGCCGCCGAGACCCAGTACTTC.

The CDR3 is CASSLVIAGETQYF. The DNA of the CDR3 is TGTGCCAGCAGCTTAGTTATAGCAGGAGAGACCCAGTACTTC. This chain uses TRBV7-2 with TRBJ2-5; no clear D gene. Trimming cost V 1 base and J 4 bases, with 10 bases left between them. CDR3 size: 14 residues. The germline gives CDR1 SGHTA, CDR2 FQGNSA.

The chain links TRBV25-1 to TRBJ1-2, with D possibly TRBD1 on 5 matching bases. Trimming cost V 3 bases and J 6 bases, with 17 bases left between them. CDR3 length equals 15 residues. Germline values: CDR1 MGHDK, CDR2 SYGVNS. DNA of the CDR3: TGTGCCAGCAGTGAGCCTAGAGGAGGGGCAAATGGCTACACCTTC. Translating gives CASSEPRGGANGYTF.

This clonotype turned up a few times. The gene calls are TRBV4-1 and TRBJ2-5; TRBD1 matches at 8 bases. V dropped 4 bases and J dropped 4; count of bases not matched to a gene: 11. Germline V gene sequence: CDR1 MGHRA, CDR2 YSYEKL. The CDR3 runs to 16 residues. CDR3 bases: TGCGCCAGCAGCCTACGGGACAGGAGCCGGGGAGAGACCCAGTACTTC. Its translation is CASSLRDRSRGETQYF.

The J gene is TRBJ2-1, the V gene TRBV10-1; TRBD2 might be the D (6 bases). Germline V gene data show CDR1 as WNHNN and CDR2 as SYGVQD (reference sequence). V was pared by 4 bases and J by 7 bases, with 29 bases between. This CDR3 is 19 amino acids long. The CDR3: CASSVGVSSGPQRRNEQFF. The DNA for the CDR3 is TGCGCCAGCAGTGTAGGGGTATCCAGCGGGCCCCAAAGGAGGAATGAGCAGTTCTTC.

The chain combines TRBV13 with TRBJ2-7; D perhaps matches TRBD1 (6 bases). The V gene's germline CDR1 is PRHDT and CDR2 FYEKMQ (reference sequence). This CDR3 comprises 17 residues. Trimming removed 1 base from V and 0 bases from J, with 16 bases in between. The CDR3: CASSLVGEGVHSYEQYF. The CDR3 DNA is TGTGCCAGCAGCTTAGTGGGCGAGGGGGTCCACTCCTACGAGCAGTACTTC.

This clonotype was detected a few times. CDR3: CASSLSAGGGQPQHF. The CDR3 region has the DNA TGTGCCAGCAGTTTATCAGCCGGGGGTGGTCAGCCCCAGCATTTT. The V gene is TRBV27, the J gene TRBJ1-5, with D possibly being TRBD1 (5 bases). The CDR3 has 15 residues. The germline V gene encodes CDR1 MNHEY and CDR2 SMNVEV (reference sequence). Deletions cut 0 bases from V and 6 bases from J, with 12 bases between.

CDR3 nucleotide sequence: TGTGCCAGCAGCGCACCCCGGACGGCGGGGAGAGGGACCCAGTACTTC. It translates to CASSAPRTAGRGTQYF. The V and J genes are TRBV9 and TRBJ2-5; TRBD2 might be the D (6 bases). V gave up 3 bases and J gave up 7 bases, with 22 bases separating them. Per germline, CDR1 SGDLS and CDR2 YYNGEE. This CDR3 region has 16 residues.

The chain carries TRBV12-3 or TRBV12-4 and TRBJ2-3; D is ambiguous. V was pared by 7 bases and J by 0 bases, with 14 bases between. The CDR3 totals 15 residues. Written as DNA, the CDR3 is TGTGCCAGCACCCGCAGGAGAGCGAGCACAGATACGCAGTATTTT. Amino acid sequence: CASTRRRASTDTQYF.

J is TRBJ2-5 and V is TRBV6-5, with 7 positions matching TRBD2. Germline-derived CDR1 and CDR2 are MNHEY and SVGAGI. CDR3 length: 14 amino acids. The J segment lost 11 bases and the V segment lost 7 bases, leaving 16 bases of the junction unmatched. The CDR3 here is CASKRAGAYNEQYF. As DNA, the CDR3 is TGTGCCAGCAAGAGGGCGGGAGCTTACAATGAGCAGTACTTC.

This clonotype was seen more than once but under ten times. In DNA form, the CDR3 reads TGTGCCCTCAAGCGGGGCACCTATGGCTACACCTTC. Its protein is CALKRGTYGYTF. The chain joins TRBV6-6 to TRBJ1-2; TRBD1 might be the D (5 bases). CDR3 length: 12 amino acids. CDR1 is MNHNY and CDR2 is SVGAGI in the germline V gene (reference sequence). With 11 bases removed from V and 4 bases from J, the gap between germline ends came to 14 bases.

This clonotype has at least ten counts. Just one base apart from a much larger clone, this may be a read error. The rearrangement uses TRBV20-1 and TRBJ2-5; TRBD1 aligns across 7 bases. CDR1 and CDR2 from the germline V gene are DFQATT and SNEGSKA (reference sequence). V trimming: 0 bases; J trimming: 11 bases; junction bases outside the gene matches: 12. This CDR3 has 14 residues. CDR3 DNA sequence: TGCAGTGCTAGAGATGGGACAGACCACAATGAGCAGTACTTC. Residues: CSARDGTDHNEQYF.

This clonotype came up once. The CDR3 protein is CSARDVRLAGGKGEQFF. The DNA of the CDR3 is TGCAGTGCTAGAGACGTCAGGCTAGCGGGAGGTAAGGGTGAGCAGTTCTTC. V and J are TRBV20-1 and TRBJ2-1; 11 nucleotides align to TRBD2. V dropped 0 bases and J dropped 9; count of bases not matched to a gene: 13. Germline V lookup: CDR1 DFQATT, CDR2 SNEGSKA (reference sequence). The CDR3 covers 17 residues.

This chain joins TRBV20-1 and TRBJ2-3, with a weak D call TRBD2 (6 bases). There are 15 residues in the CDR3. Germline V lookup: CDR1 DFQATT, CDR2 SNEGSKA (reference sequence). V shed 1 base and J shed 6 bases, with 17 bases lying between them. This chain's CDR3 is CSARGLAISWDTQYF. The DNA of the CDR3 is TGCAGTGCTAGAGGTCTAGCGATCAGTTGGGATACGCAGTATTTT.

The chain recombines TRBV20-1 with TRBJ2-5; 7 nucleotides line up with TRBD1. After removal of 4 bases from V and 5 bases from J, the junction contained 10 bases not matched to a gene. This CDR3 is built from 14 residues. Germline V gene lookup returns CDR1 DFQATT and CDR2 SNEGSKA (reference sequence). CDR3: CSATGGAVLETQYF. DNA of the CDR3: TGCAGTGCTACAGGGGGAGCCGTTTTGGAGACCCAGTACTTC.

The sample holds a few counts of this clonotype. The chain links TRBV20-1 to TRBJ2-5; 8 nucleotides match TRBD2. The germline V gene encodes CDR1 DFQATT and CDR2 SNEGSKA (reference sequence). After removal of 3 bases from V and 1 base from J, the junction contained 7 bases not matched to a gene. The CDR3 contains 15 residues. The CDR3 nucleotides are TGCAGTGCTAGGGTGGCGGGAGGATTCCAAGAGACCCAGTACTTC. It is translated as CSARVAGGFQETQYF.

This clonotype was seen only a few times. A single base separates this from a much larger clone, so it may be a read error. The gene calls are TRBV29-1 and TRBJ2-5; the D is unclear. Germline CDR1 and CDR2: SQVTM and ANQGSEA. Between the trimmed V and J ends, which lost 7 bases and 11 bases, there was a span of 14 bases. This CDR3 comprises 10 residues. CDR3 nucleotides: TGCAGCGCCGCTCTCAATGAGCAGTACTTC. Translating gives CSAALNEQYF.

The V call is TRBV20-1, the J call TRBJ2-7; TRBD1 matches 9 bases. The CDR3 extends over 15 amino acids. CDR1 and CDR2 (germline): DFQATT, SNEGSKA (reference sequence). The J segment lost 4 bases and the V segment lost 4 bases, leaving 11 bases of the junction unmatched. The CDR3 region has the DNA TGCAGTGCTAAACTACAGGGGGCGCAAAGATACGAGCAGTACTTC. Translating gives CSAKLQGAQRYEQYF.

This clonotype was observed a handful of times. This chain links TRBV20-1 with TRBJ2-3, with D perhaps matching TRBD1 (7 bases). Germline CDR1 and CDR2: DFQATT and SNEGSKA (reference sequence). Between the trimmed V and J ends, which lost 0 bases and 2 bases, there was a span of 12 bases. This CDR3 contains 15 residues. The CDR3 region is CSARDQGGITDTQYF. CDR3 in DNA: TGCAGTGCTAGAGACCAGGGGGGCATCACAGATACGCAGTATTTT.

The chain combines TRBV7-3 with TRBJ2-5; no clear D gene. Near its end, the DNA agrees better with TRBJ2-7, so the J call may be wrong. The CDR3 runs to 13 residues. Germline lookup yields CDR1 SGHTA and CDR2 FQGTGA. The chain's CDR3 is CASSIGGSYEQYF. In DNA form, the CDR3 reads TGTGCCAGCAGCATTGGCGGCTCCTACGAGCAGTACTTC.

This clonotype has more than one count but fewer than ten. The V and J genes are TRBV10-3 and TRBJ2-1, with 8 bases identical to TRBD2. This CDR3 region has 15 residues. Trimming took 6 bases from V and 7 from J; bases not matched to a gene: 11. Germline CDR1 is ENHRY and CDR2 is SYGVKD. CDR3 region: CAISPEAGERNEQFF. The CDR3 DNA reads as TGTGCCATCAGCCCCGAAGCGGGAGAAAGGAATGAGCAGTTCTTC.